This T cell receptor beta chain came from a study of metastatic and nonmetastatic thyroid tumors. Study-level background: The authors compared repertoires across blood and tumor or nodule tissue from malignant and benign thyroid patients. Findings and caveats of the study: Significantly greater TCR beta diversity was reportedly found in malignant thyroid tumors than in benign nodules (in blood and tumor).

Among the patients, none had received any treatment before thyroid surgery. Germline V gene lookup returns CDR1 GTSNPN and CDR2 SVGIG (reference sequence). This CDR3 has 15 residues. J was trimmed by 1 base and V by 2 bases; bases with no gene match: 5. Details on this clone: The antigen is unknown.

Original handling: For papillary thyroid cancer, a distant-metastasis classifier was constructed from CDR3 differences observed across clinicopathological groups. Through MiXCR, TCRdb re-clonotyped the PCR reads. These V and J calls rely on TCRdb rather than the paper's analysis. This sample has about 5,200 clones, with 37% found just once. Material for sequencing was tumor tissue. This receptor was taken from a male donor with papillary thyroid cancer or a benign thyroid nodule (not recorded which). Some clones in this sample may be carry-over from other donors' samples. The chain joins TRBV30 to TRBJ1-2; 9 bases align to TRBD1. The CDR3 here is CAWSSGTGNNYGYTF. The CDR3 DNA follows: TGTGCCTGGAGTAGCGGGACAGGGAATAACTATGGCTACACCTTC. The complete variable domain, with remaining parts taken from reference TRBV30 and TRBJ1-2, reads SQTIHQWPATLVQPVGSPLSLECTVEGTSNPNLYWYRQAAGRGLQLLFYSVGIGQISSEVPQNLSASRPQDRQFILSSKKLLLSDSGFYLCAWSSGTGNNYGYTFGSGTRLTVV.